Following are 10 T cell receptor beta chains from one sample sequenced in a study of shared clonotypes between healthy human individuals. Only in-frame clones appear in the TCRdb table, and some are missing; sequencing was by immunoSEQ multiplex PCR. The repertoire holds 2,100,000 or so clones, with around 95% as singletons. Sequenced: naive CD4+ T cells sorted from blood. The subset was: CD45RA+ positively selected. These receptors were taken from a man between 18 and 35 years old in good health.

This sequence joins TRBV15 and TRBJ2-2, with 9 bases aligning to TRBD1. This CDR3 has 17 residues. Germline loops: CDR1 LNHNV, CDR2 YYDKDF (reference sequence). V lost 2 bases, J lost 1 base, and 5 bases stayed unmatched. The CDR3 sequence is CATSRPTGGLNTGELFF. CDR3 nucleotide sequence: TGTGCCACCAGCAGACCAACAGGGGGCCTGAACACCGGGGAGCTGTTTTTT.

The V call is TRBV28, the J call TRBJ2-7; D is uncertain. Trimming stripped 1 base from V and 6 bases from J, with 10 bases between. Germline CDR1 reads MDHEN; CDR2 reads SYDVKM. CDR3 length: 13 residues. The CDR3 loop is CASSLYKNLEQYF. CDR3 in DNA: TGTGCCAGCAGTTTATACAAGAACCTCGAGCAGTACTTC.

The J gene is TRBJ1-4, the V gene TRBV28; tentatively, D is TRBD1 (5 bases). V gave up 3 bases and J gave up 15 bases, with 14 bases separating them. The CDR3 contains 12 residues. In germline, CDR1 is MDHEN, CDR2 SYDVKM. In DNA, the CDR3 is TGTGCCAGCAGTTTGGGGGAAAAACTGTTGTTTTTT. As protein: CASSLGEKLLFF.

The gene calls are TRBV29-1 and TRBJ2-7; D not resolved. CDR3 size: 13 residues. V dropped 4 bases and J dropped 2 bases, with 12 bases sitting between them. The germline CDR1 and CDR2 sequences are SQVTM and ANQGSEA. The chain's CDR3 is CSVASRMAYEQYF. CDR3 in DNA: TGCAGCGTTGCGTCCAGGATGGCCTACGAGCAGTACTTC.

This rearrangement joins TRBV29-1 to TRBJ2-1; a possible D gene is TRBD2 (5 bases). Germline loops: CDR1 SQVTM, CDR2 ANQGSEA. The CDR3 sequence is 14 residues long. Trimming took 7 bases from V and 9 from J, leaving 22 bases between them. The CDR3 loop reads CSARGVGPRGEQFF. The CDR3 DNA is TGCAGCGCCCGTGGGGTAGGCCCCCGGGGTGAGCAGTTCTTC.

This chain joins TRBV4-1 and TRBJ2-7, with 12 bases identical to TRBD1. Looked up from germline, CDR1 is MGHRA and CDR2 is YSYEKL. There are 15 residues in the CDR3. V shed 3 bases and J 6 bases; nucleotides not matched to a gene: 6. The CDR3 region is CASSQWGTGGGEQYF. In DNA form, the CDR3 reads TGCGCCAGCAGCCAGTGGGGGACAGGGGGCGGCGAGCAGTACTTC.

Comment on this clone: This specimen includes other DNA sequences encoding the same CDR3. The chain recombines TRBV6-5 with TRBJ2-3; the D gene is possibly TRBD2 (6 bases). CDR1 and CDR2 from the germline V gene are MNHEY and SVGAGI. The CDR3 is 13 residues long. Trimming removed 6 bases from V and 1 base from J, with 8 bases in between. The CDR3 spells CASSPGGTDTQYF. CDR3 coding DNA: TGTGCCAGCAGCCCGGGAGGCACAGATACGCAGTATTTT.

Of note for this clone: Other DNA sequences in this sample translate to the same CDR3. The rearrangement joins TRBV2 to TRBJ2-3; no reliable D call. Germline V gene data show CDR1 as SNHLY and CDR2 as FYNNEI. V lost 5 bases and J lost 2, with 5 bases in between. This CDR3 contains 12 residues. CDR3 sequence (DNA): TGTGCCAGCAGTTCGTCCACAGATACGCAGTATTTT. Its translation: CASSSSTDTQYF.

The chain joins TRBV4-1 to TRBJ1-1; D may be TRBD1 (5 bases). Germline V gives CDR1 MGHRA, CDR2 YSYEKL. The CDR3 length is 16 residues. V shed 0 bases and J shed 7 bases, with 18 bases lying between them. The CDR3 protein is CASSQEKGRRWIEAFF. DNA of the CDR3: TGCGCCAGCAGCCAAGAAAAGGGGCGCCGGTGGATTGAAGCTTTCTTT.

For this clone: Other DNA sequences within the sample encode an identical CDR3. The chain carries TRBV5-1 and TRBJ2-3; 7 positions match TRBD2. CDR1 and CDR2 (germline): SGHRS, YFSETQ. CDR3 length: 14 amino acids. The J segment lost 3 bases and the V segment lost 4 bases, leaving 5 bases of the junction unmatched. The CDR3 region is CASSVAGVTDTQYF. The CDR3, as DNA: TGCGCCAGCAGCGTGGCGGGAGTAACAGATACGCAGTATTTT. The full variable domain, rest sourced from reference TRBV5-1 and TRBJ2-3, is KAGVTQTPRYLIKTRGQQVTLSCSPISGHRSVSWYQQTPGQGLQFLFEYFSETQRNKGNFPGRFSGRQFSNSRSEMNVSTLELGDSALYLCASSVAGVTDTQYFGPGTRLTVL.